This T cell receptor (beta chain) was profiled in a study of STAT5B mutations in CD4+ large granular lymphocyte leukemia (dated by TCRdb to between 2021 and 2023). With respect to the entire study: Among healthy controls, the CDR3 'QG' motif was associated with a particular HLA allele. Flow cytometry on FACSCanto II or FACSVerse confirmed that purified fractions exceeded 95% purity among lymphocytes. The TCRbeta repertoires of CD4+ T-cell large granular lymphocyte leukemia patients were compared with the TCRbeta repertoires of healthy blood donors. Study-wide conclusions, independent of this receptor: The data were not HLA-matched, and the higher clonality in CD4+ T-LGLL than in CD8+ T-LGLL could be due to the relatively small sample size. TRBV06-family usage was enriched among the top patient clones (8/27) compared with healthy controls (2/35). Each patient's main leukemic clonotypes were private, but less than 30% of these clonotypes showed up at low frequency in the non-leukemic repertoires of other patients. CD4-sorted patient repertoires appeared more clonal than healthy CD4+ repertoires, and this difference persisted after removing the putative leukemic clones.

TCRbeta rearrangements were sequenced from genomic DNA using the immunoSEQ assay at survey resolution. As for the authors' bioinformatics: In the TCR sequencing data, the lowest productive clonotype frequency that could be detected was 2.59 x 10-5. Only productive TCRbeta rearrangements, defined as complete and in-frame sequences, were included in the analyses. Simpson clonality, calculated in the immunoSEQ Analyzer version 3.0, was used as the measure of sample clonality. Clones were grouped by frequency into very rare, small, medium, large (1-20%) or hyperexpanded (>20%) categories. Generation probabilities were estimated with OLGA 1.2.3, V-gene circos plots were generated with VDJtools, specificities were searched for in VDJdb, and CDR3 motifs were identified with GLIPH. In its TCRdb copy, this immuneACCESS table keeps in-frame sequences only and misses some clones. Where compared with another copy, unresolved V genes explain less than half of these, and the others have no known cause. V, J and clone size reflect that table, while D and trimming were determined from the DNA. A total of approximately 52,000 clones appear in this sample, roughly 72% of them only once. Jointly, the top ten make up 1.5% of the sample.

V is trimmed back by 4 bases and J by 5 bases, and the junction contains 7 bases that no gene match accounts for. Counted from cysteine to phenylalanine, this CDR3 has 15 amino acids. Kept here is only the CDR3 DNA, which spans 45 bases and is read in frame from base 1. The germline V gene supplies CDR1 SNHLY and CDR2 FYNNEI. Buffy coats from 37 blood donors, supplied by the Finnish Red Cross blood service, were used as healthy controls. All TCR-sequenced material derived from peripheral blood: patient blood samples and healthy donor buffy coats. Ficoll-Hypaque gradient centrifugation was used to isolate peripheral blood mononuclear cells. CD4+ cells were magnetically purified from the buffy coats of healthy controls. Genomic DNA was extracted using the Gentra Puregene Cell and Tissue kit, and a Qubit 2.0 fluorometer was used to quantify it. About this clone: This clone's antigen is unknown. Base qualities are not recorded, but no much larger clone differs from it by a single base.

The chain is made from TRBV2 and TRBJ2-5; 10 bases in the junction line up with TRBD2. The receptor was derived from a human donor in good health. Sequenced: CD4+ T cells from blood buffy coats. The DNA sequence reads TGTGCCAGCAGTGTTAGCGGGGGGATGGGGGAGACCCAGTACTTC. It translates as CASSVSGGMGETQYF.